The 10 T cell receptor beta chains below come from one sample, sequenced in a study of CD8+ T cells in alopecia areata. Sequencing relied on a cDNA template that was reverse transcribed from extracted RNA. The assay was immunoSEQ multiplex PCR, and TCRdb's table has in-frame clones only and misses some. The sample shows about 180,000 clones, 50% to 65% of them seen only once. Treatment denoted: oral pan-JAK inhibitor, 5-10 mg twice daily. The sample was CD8+ T cells sorted from blood, taken at week 24, from a patient treated with tofacitinib. These receptors were collected from a human donor with alopecia areata.

This clone appeared once. The chain joins TRBV29-1 to TRBJ2-1; TRBD2 matches 14 bases. The CDR3 sequence is 15 residues long. Trimming at V came to 7 bases and at J to 9 bases, leaving 11 bases not matched to a gene. Germline V gene data show CDR1 as SQVTM and CDR2 as ANQGSEA. The chain's CDR3 is CSARLAGGHRVEQFF. The CDR3 coding sequence is TGCAGCGCCCGACTAGCGGGGGGGCATAGGGTTGAGCAGTTCTTC.

This clone was seen a handful of times. J is TRBJ2-7 and V is TRBV4-3; tentatively, D is TRBD1 (5 bases). In germline, CDR1 is LGHNA, CDR2 YSLEER. V was clipped by 0 bases and J by 6 bases, with 9 bases between them. The CDR3 is 13 amino acids. The CDR3, as DNA: TGCGCCAGCAGCCAAGATCTCAGGGCCGAGCAGTACTTC. This gives the protein CASSQDLRAEQYF.

Concerning this clone: Additional DNA sequences in this sample encode the identical CDR3. The V gene is TRBV30, the J gene TRBJ2-7, with 8 nucleotides matching TRBD1. The CDR3 runs to 14 residues. CDR1 and CDR2 (germline): GTSNPN, SVGIG (reference sequence). Germline trimming cut 0 bases from V and 3 bases from J; bases unmatched to any gene: 4. CDR3 region: CAWSVGQGDYEQYF. CDR3 nucleotide sequence: TGTGCCTGGAGTGTCGGACAGGGCGACTACGAGCAGTACTTC.

Many counts were recorded for this clone. The chain joins TRBV5-1 to TRBJ2-7; maybe TRBD2 (5 bases). The ends were cut back, 2 bases at V and 4 bases at J, with 16 bases in the middle. Germline CDR1 SGHRS, CDR2 YFSETQ. This CDR3 spans 15 amino acids. Here the CDR3 reads CASSLGVAKTYEQYF. The CDR3 DNA is TGCGCCAGCAGCTTAGGAGTAGCGAAGACTTACGAGCAGTACTTC.

The gene calls are TRBV5-6 and TRBJ2-6; D is undetermined. The germline V gene has CDR1 SGHDT and CDR2 YYEEEE. Trimming cost V 5 bases and J 0 bases, with 9 bases left between them. This CDR3 has 15 amino acids. The CDR3, as DNA: TGTGCCAGCAGTTACGGTACCTCTGGGGCCAACGTCCTGACTTTC. As protein: CASSYGTSGANVLTF. Filled out from reference TRBV5-6 and TRBJ2-6, the complete variable domain reads DAGVTQSPTHLIKTRGQQVTLRCSPKSGHDTVSWYQQALGQGPQFIFQYYEEEERQRGNFPDRFSGHQFPNYSSELNVNALLLGDSALYLCASSYGTSGANVLTFGAGSRLTVL.

In this sample, this clone turned up a few times. The J gene is TRBJ1-3, the V gene TRBV7-2; 8 positions match TRBD1. V was pared by 6 bases and J by 0 bases, with 4 bases of the junction left unmatched. The CDR3 is 15 residues long. Germline V lookup: CDR1 SGHTA, CDR2 FQGNSA. CDR3 amino acids: CASSRDRGSGNTIYF. The CDR3 DNA is TGTGCCAGCAGTCGTGACAGGGGCTCTGGAAACACCATATATTTT.

This clone was seen only a few times. The V gene is TRBV19, the J gene TRBJ2-2, with D perhaps matching TRBD2 (6 bases). CDR3 length equals 14 residues. Germline V gene lookup returns CDR1 LNHDA and CDR2 SQIVND (reference sequence). Trimming stripped 11 bases from V and 3 bases from J, with 16 bases between. The CDR3 loop reads CASGGEDYTGELFF. DNA for the CDR3: TGTGCCTCCGGGGGTGAGGATTACACCGGGGAGCTGTTTTTT.

The chain joins TRBV5-4 to TRBJ2-3; 10 bases match TRBD2. This CDR3 has 15 residues. Trimming took 4 bases from V and 2 from J; bases not matched to a gene: 4. Per the germline V gene, CDR1 is SGHNT and CDR2 is YYREEE (reference sequence). CDR3 in amino acids: CASSHTSGVTDTQYF. CDR3 DNA: TGTGCCAGCAGCCATACTAGCGGGGTCACAGATACGCAGTATTTT.

The V gene is TRBV9, the J gene TRBJ2-7, with TRBD1 as a possible D gene (5 bases). Germline CDR1 reads SGDLS; CDR2 reads YYNGEE. The CDR3 sequence is 14 residues long. With 0 bases removed from V and 1 base from J, the gap between germline ends came to 8 bases. The CDR3 DNA is TGTGCCAGCAGCGTAGGACAGACGTCCTACGAGCAGTACTTC. Its translation: CASSVGQTSYEQYF. The whole variable domain, remainder taken from reference TRBV9 and TRBJ2-7, is DSGVTQTPKHLITATGQRVTLRCSPRSGDLSVYWYQQSLDQGLQFLIQYYNGEERAKGNILERFSAQQFPDLHSELNLSSLELGDSALYFCASSVGQTSYEQYFGPGTRLTVT.

Details on this clone: At the DNA level, this CDR3 is encoded by other sequences in the same sample as well. This chain links TRBV9 with TRBJ2-2; D is ambiguous. CDR1 and CDR2 (germline): SGDLS, YYNGEE. The CDR3 spans 12 residues. With 0 bases removed from V and 7 bases from J, the gap between germline ends came to 4 bases. CDR3 bases: TGTGCCAGCAGCGTAGTTAACGGGGAGCTGTTTTTT. It is translated as CASSVVNGELFF.